Reported below is one T cell receptor (beta chain). It lacks a known antigen. No base quality information exists; no much larger clone differs at one position. The germline V gene supplies CDR1 SGHRS and CDR2 YFSETQ. The CDR3 runs 15 amino acids, cysteine and phenylalanine included. The DNA shown is the 45-base CDR3, in frame from base 1. V lost 0 bases and J lost 3 bases; the stretch between them is 13 bases long. The data were taken from a study of blood T cell repertoires in COVID-19 (dated by TCRdb to 2019 to 2021). The study in broad terms: Collaborator samples came from the United States, Italy and Spain and covered acute and convalescent phases of COVID-19. The prospective study material was composed of cDNA or gDNA derived from T cells, B-cell-depleted T cells, or PBMCs. Deeply sampled blood TCRbeta repertoires from subjects exposed to, actively infected with, or recovered from COVID-19 were included in the dataset. The repertoires were made available in a free public database intended to serve as a resource for research on the immune response to SARS-CoV-2. Samples came from the ongoing ImmuneRACE study (first 160 participants) plus 1,254 subjects from 6 global collaborators. Sample metadata almost always included a de-identified subject ID, COVID-19 status, age in years and sex. Where HLA class I and class II types were available, the types were taken from metadata supplied by the sample provider, not from assay-based typing.

Another Seattle source contributed samples from volunteer blood donors who had recovered from COVID-19. The collaborating institutions used their own protocols to collect whole blood in K2EDTA tubes. Collaborator samples were shipped for TCRbeta analysis as frozen whole blood, isolated PBMCs, or DNA extracted from either sample type. What the study reported, not specific to this receptor: The amount of clinical and demographic metadata varied by source and participant and was provided uncurated.

TCRbeta CDR3 regions were amplified from genomic DNA by means of the immunoSEQ Assay, a bias-controlled multiplex PCR. The authors processed their data as follows. The number of nucleated cells in each sample was estimated from the amplification of reference gene primers within the assay. Sequence reads were collapsed and filtered to measure the absolute abundance of every unique TCRbeta CDR3 rearrangement. For each sample, productive Simpson clonality was calculated as the square root of Simpson's diversity index across productive rearrangements. Imported from immuneACCESS, the table was reduced by TCRdb to in-frame sequences with V and J called. These copies leave out some clones; in studies compared against another copy, an unresolved V gene accounts for under half, and the cause of the remainder is not known. V, J and clone size derive from that table, while D and trimming were established from the DNA sequence. The sample table shows around 250,000 clones, and 80% to 90% are seen once. The ten largest clones add up to approximately 2% of the sample.

Input material: peripheral blood. The chain employs TRBV5-1 and TRBJ2-7, with TRBD2 perhaps the D gene, on 6 matching bases. The sequence derives from a man in his thirties or forties who had recovered from COVID-19. The CDR3 loop reads CASSLGGTGFYEQYF. The DNA reads TGCGCCAGCAGCTTGGGGGGGACTGGGTTCTACGAGCAGTACTTC.